The 3 T cell receptor beta chains given below trace back to one sample, sequenced in a study of T cell clonotyping in hematopoietic cell transplantation. Specified time point: recipient sample about 28 days before transplant, after cytoreduction. Sequencing was performed with immunoSEQ multiplex PCR; in TCRdb, only in-frame clones are kept and a portion is missing. Of under 45,000 clones in the sample, 85% to 95% were seen once. The sequencing here drew on peripheral blood mononuclear cells, taken before stem cell transplant. These receptors came from a man in his forties or fifties with chronic myeloid leukemia. Some clones in this sample may be carry-over from other donors' samples.

The chain links TRBV5-8 to TRBJ1-2; D is uncertain. V was pared by 6 bases and J by 2 bases, with 20 bases between. The CDR3 has 16 residues. Germline CDR1 and CDR2: SGHTS and YDEGEE. The CDR3 region is CASTRRSGEVNYGYTF. DNA for the CDR3: TGTGCCAGCACCCGGCGAAGCGGGGAGGTGAACTATGGCTACACCTTC.

V gene TRBV29-1 combines with J gene TRBJ2-2; 16 bases line up with TRBD2. V was pared by 7 bases and J by 3 bases, with 8 bases of the junction left unmatched. The germline V gene has CDR1 SQVTM and CDR2 ANQGSEA. The CDR3 totals 17 residues. The CDR3 coding sequence is TGCAGCGCCGTAGGGACTAGCGGGGGGGCCTACACCGGGGAGCTGTTTTTT. Encoded protein: CSAVGTSGGAYTGELFF.

The chain has TRBV10-3 and TRBJ1-4, with D perhaps matching TRBD1 (5 bases). CDR1 and CDR2 (germline): ENHRY, SYGVKD. Trimming removed 4 bases from V and 8 bases from J, with 11 bases in between. This CDR3 region has 13 residues. The CDR3 sequence: CAISVTEKEKLFF. The CDR3 DNA reads as TGTGCCATCAGTGTGACAGAAAAGGAAAAACTGTTTTTT.